This entry lists 17 T cell receptor beta chains sequenced from one sample in a study of cytomegalovirus exposure and HLA in healthy donors. Using immunoSEQ multiplex PCR, the repertoire was profiled, and TCRdb retains in-frame clones only, with some absent. In the table there are about 360,000 clones, just over 85% of which are singletons. Sequencing input: PBMCs. These TCRs come from a woman aged 18 to 35 in good health and CMV-seronegative.

The V call is TRBV9, the J call TRBJ2-3; 9 bases agree with TRBD1. Germline CDR1 reads SGDLS; CDR2 reads YYNGEE. There are 16 residues in the CDR3. V lost 4 bases, J lost 3 bases, and 9 bases stayed unmatched. Written as DNA, the CDR3 is TGTGCCAGCAGCTCCAAGACAGGGGGTATGACAGATACGCAGTATTTT. Translated, it gives CASSSKTGGMTDTQYF. Using reference TRBV9 and TRBJ2-3 for the parts outside the CDR3, the full variable domain is DSGVTQTPKHLITATGQRVTLRCSPRSGDLSVYWYQQSLDQGLQFLIQYYNGEERAKGNILERFSAQQFPDLHSELNLSSLELGDSALYFCASSSKTGGMTDTQYFGPGTRLTVL.

The rearrangement uses TRBV30 and TRBJ1-2, with 9 bases aligning to TRBD1. The CDR3 consists of 14 residues. V trimming: 0 bases; J trimming: 3 bases; junction bases outside the gene matches: 2. Germline-derived CDR1 and CDR2 are GTSNPN and SVGIG (reference sequence). The CDR3 bases are TGTGCCTGGAGTGTTGGACAGGGGTACTATGGCTACACCTTC. This encodes CAWSVGQGYYGYTF.

This clone was recorded once. The V gene is TRBV6-6, the J gene TRBJ2-5; 7 bases fit TRBD2. In germline, CDR1 is MNHNY, CDR2 SVGAGI (reference sequence). The V segment lost 2 bases and the J segment 4 bases; nucleotides outside the gene matches: 4. The CDR3 consists of 14 residues. The chain's CDR3 is CASSYGGVRETQYF. The CDR3 nucleotides are TGTGCCAGCAGTTACGGGGGGGTACGAGAGACCCAGTACTTC.

The V call is TRBV28, the J call TRBJ1-1, with 7 bases matching TRBD1. Germline CDR1 reads MDHEN; CDR2 reads SYDVKM. Germline trimming cut 4 bases from V and 1 base from J; bases unmatched to any gene: 9. This CDR3 contains 16 residues. The CDR3 protein is CASSWAVEGANTEAFF. DNA for the CDR3: TGTGCCAGCAGTTGGGCAGTAGAGGGGGCGAACACTGAAGCTTTCTTT.

This clone was seen only once. The V call is TRBV7-9, the J call TRBJ2-7; 12 nucleotides line up with TRBD2. The germline CDR1 and CDR2 sequences are SEHNR and FQNEAQ (reference sequence). After removal of 7 bases from V and 7 bases from J, the junction contained 14 bases not matched to a gene. The CDR3 has 16 amino acids. CDR3 protein: CASNNSTSGRRREQYF. As DNA, the CDR3 is TGTGCCAGCAACAATTCCACTAGCGGGAGGCGGAGGGAGCAGTACTTC.

The genes are TRBV7-3 and TRBJ2-3; 7 bases align to TRBD2. The CDR3 runs to 15 residues. Per the germline V gene, CDR1 is SGHTA and CDR2 is FQGTGA. Trimming took 6 bases from V and 0 from J; bases not matched to a gene: 6. CDR3 protein: CASSASGLSTDTQYF. CDR3 sequence (DNA): TGTGCCAGCAGTGCTAGCGGACTAAGCACAGATACGCAGTATTTT.

The rearrangement uses TRBV28 and TRBJ2-1; a possible D gene is TRBD1 (6 bases). Trimming removed 4 bases at V and 11 bases at J, with 12 bases between. The germline CDR1 and CDR2 sequences are MDHEN and SYDVKM. This CDR3 contains 12 residues. CDR3 residues: CASSSGTPKQFF. CDR3 coding DNA: TGTGCCAGCAGTTCCGGGACACCTAAGCAGTTCTTC.

The chain is built from TRBV7-9 and TRBJ1-2, with TRBD1 identical over 8 bases. This CDR3 region has 15 residues. The V gene end was trimmed by 7 bases and the J gene end by 6 bases; junction bases not matched to a gene: 13. CDR1 and CDR2 (germline): SEHNR, FQNEAQ (reference sequence). CDR3 in amino acids: CASIHMGATGDGYTF. The DNA of the CDR3 is TGTGCCAGCATCCATATGGGCGCGACAGGGGATGGCTACACCTTC.

The J gene is TRBJ2-3, the V gene TRBV29-1; TRBD2 matches 10 bases. Trimming cost V 7 bases and J 0 bases; bases outside gene matches: 7. CDR1 and CDR2 (germline): SQVTM, ANQGSEA. The length of the CDR3 is 15 residues. The CDR3 region has the DNA TGCAGCGCCAGTAGCGGGGGGCAGAGCACAGATACGCAGTATTTT. It codes for CSASSGGQSTDTQYF.

The rearrangement uses TRBV7-6 and TRBJ2-7, with TRBD1 matching 10 bases. Looked up from germline, CDR1 is SGHVS and CDR2 is FNYEAQ. Germline trimming cut 4 bases from V and 1 base from J; bases unmatched to any gene: 4. This CDR3 contains 15 residues. CDR3 amino acids: CASSSGQGGSYEQYF. The CDR3 bases are TGTGCCAGCAGCTCTGGACAGGGGGGTTCCTACGAGCAGTACTTC.

This clone was seen a single time. The V and J genes are TRBV19 and TRBJ2-3, with 12 bases that match TRBD2. Germline V lookup: CDR1 LNHDA, CDR2 SQIVND (reference sequence). With 1 base clipped from V and 0 bases from J, the junction kept 5 bases outside the gene matches. There are 18 residues in the CDR3. CDR3 region: CASSIASGRASSTDTQYF. As DNA, the CDR3 is TGTGCCAGTAGTATAGCTAGCGGGAGGGCCAGTAGCACAGATACGCAGTATTTT.

This clone has only a few counts. This chain joins TRBV25-1 and TRBJ1-1; 9 bases line up with TRBD1. CDR1 MGHDK and CDR2 SYGVNS come from the germline V gene. This CDR3 has 13 residues. V lost 4 bases and J lost 10; bases outside the gene matches: 7. In DNA, the CDR3 is TGTGCCAGCAGTGGGGGACAGGGAGGGATAGCTTTCTTT. As protein: CASSGGQGGIAFF.

The rearrangement joins TRBV19 to TRBJ2-7; 9 nucleotides agree with TRBD1. Unmatched junction bases numbered 5, after V lost 2 bases and J lost 3 bases. Germline V gives CDR1 LNHDA, CDR2 SQIVND (reference sequence). The CDR3 runs 15 residues. The CDR3 here is CASSITGTGIYEQYF. CDR3 coding DNA: TGTGCCAGTAGTATAACCGGGACAGGGATCTACGAGCAGTACTTC.

The chain combines TRBV6-4 with TRBJ1-6, with D unresolved. The CDR3 length is 14 residues. V lost 3 bases and J lost 8, with 11 bases in between. Per the germline V gene, CDR1 is MRHNA and CDR2 is SNTAGT. The CDR3 DNA sequence: TGTGCCAGCAGTGATTCAGACGGGGATTCACCCCTCCACTTT. Its protein product is CASSDSDGDSPLHF.

The chain recombines TRBV28 with TRBJ2-7; D is undetermined. V was shortened by 6 bases and J by 5 bases, with 11 bases between the two germline ends. Germline lookup yields CDR1 MDHEN and CDR2 SYDVKM. This CDR3 is 12 amino acids long. The chain's CDR3 is CASRTGTNEQYF. The CDR3 DNA is TGTGCCAGCAGGACTGGAACCAACGAGCAGTACTTC.

This chain links TRBV5-6 with TRBJ1-2, with D maybe TRBD1 (6 bases). Trimming took 5 bases from V and 2 from J, leaving 10 bases between them. The CDR3 runs 13 residues. The germline V gene encodes CDR1 SGHDT and CDR2 YYEEEE. The CDR3: CASSRDRNYGYTF. CDR3 nucleotides: TGTGCCAGCAGTCGTGACAGGAACTATGGCTACACCTTC.

The CDR3 reads CASSLARQVGPGKQYF. CDR3 coding DNA: TGTGCCAGCAGCTTGGCCAGACAGGTTGGGCCAGGGAAGCAGTACTTC. V and J are TRBV5-4 and TRBJ2-7; maybe TRBD1 (6 bases). Germline loops: CDR1 SGHNT, CDR2 YYREEE (reference sequence). The CDR3 has 16 residues. V lost 0 bases and J lost 8, with 21 bases in between.